This T cell receptor (beta chain) was captured in a study of liver allograft versus peripheral blood T cells. Study overall: Recipients' peripheral blood served as the comparator for T cell receptor repertoires in transplanted livers.

One entry per CDR3 protein, called by TCRdb with MiXCR from the reads. The sample lists about 10,000 distinct CDR3 sequences; about 23% were seen once. In this sample, this clonotype is medium-sized. Its antigen remains unidentified. The CDR3 totals 16 residues. Germline V gives CDR1 ENHRY, CDR2 SYGVKD. Trimming at V came to 3 bases and at J to 4 bases, leaving 4 bases not matched to a gene. Findings and limits, study-wide: Reports indicated that T cell receptor repertoires inside liver allografts differed from those in peripheral blood.

The chain combines TRBV10-3 with TRBJ2-2, with TRBD1 matching over 11 bases. This TCR came from a human patient who had a liver transplant. These T cells may partly come from the graft donor. CDR3 residues: CAISDWTGGVTGELFF. In DNA, the CDR3 is TGTGCCATCAGTGATTGGACAGGGGGCGTCACCGGGGAGCTGTTTTTT.